The 12 T cell receptor beta chains given below trace back to one sample, sequenced in a study of T cell changes during pregnancy in multiple sclerosis. Sequenced by immunoSEQ multiplex PCR; TCRdb stores in-frame clones only, minus some. The sample lists over 50,000 clones, approximately 87% occurring once. The sequencing sample was made of peripheral blood from another person, used as feeder cells. The receptors come from a human donor whose cells served as feeder cells for cultures in a pregnancy study.

The chain links TRBV28 to TRBJ1-1; 8 bases match TRBD1. From germline, CDR1 is MDHEN and CDR2 SYDVKM. Losses at the gene ends were 4 bases for V and 8 bases for J; bases not matched to a gene: 12. This CDR3 comprises 15 residues. CDR3 sequence (DNA): TGTGCCAGCAGTTACTACAGGGGGACTACAGGGGAAGCTTTCTTT. It specifies CASSYYRGTTGEAFF.

The CDR3 loop reads CASSFWGYTDTQYF. The DNA for the CDR3 is TGTGCCAGCAGTTTCTGGGGCTACACAGATACGCAGTATTTT. V is TRBV27 and J is TRBJ2-3; a possible D gene is TRBD1 (5 bases). This CDR3 comprises 14 residues. The germline CDR1 and CDR2 sequences are MNHEY and SMNVEV (reference sequence). Trimming removed 3 bases from V and 2 bases from J, with 9 bases in between.

The chain carries TRBV28 and TRBJ1-2; D uncertain. CDR1 MDHEN and CDR2 SYDVKM come from the germline V gene. CDR3 size: 9 residues. V was pared by 5 bases and J by 11 bases, with 6 bases between. The CDR3 sequence is CASSRPYTF. The CDR3, as DNA: TGTGCCAGCAGTCGACCTTACACCTTC.

The J gene is TRBJ2-5, the V gene TRBV11-3, with a possible D match to TRBD1 (7 bases). Germline V CDR1 and CDR2: SGHNT, YENEEA. V was shortened by 4 bases and J by 2 bases, with 14 bases between the two germline ends. The CDR3 consists of 15 residues. The CDR3 spells CASSSGGKGQETQYF. CDR3 sequence (DNA): TGTGCCAGCAGCTCAGGGGGGAAAGGTCAAGAGACCCAGTACTTC.

The V and J genes are TRBV28 and TRBJ1-1; D might be TRBD1 (6 bases). The germline V gene has CDR1 MDHEN and CDR2 SYDVKM. The length of the CDR3 is 14 residues. Trimming took 5 bases from V and 4 from J, leaving 14 bases between them. CDR3: CASSTWQGSTEAFF. The CDR3 bases are TGTGCCAGCAGTACTTGGCAGGGGAGCACTGAAGCTTTCTTT.

The V call is TRBV5-1, the J call TRBJ2-1; 11 bases match TRBD2. The germline V gene encodes CDR1 SGHRS and CDR2 YFSETQ. After removal of 2 bases from V and 3 bases from J, the junction contained 4 bases not matched to a gene. The CDR3 loop spans 16 amino acids. The DNA of the CDR3 is TGCGCCAGCAGCTTCTCTAGCGGGGGGTACTACAATGAGCAGTTCTTC. Translated, it gives CASSFSSGGYYNEQFF. Full variable domain (outside the CDR3, taken from reference TRBV5-1 and TRBJ2-1): KAGVTQTPRYLIKTRGQQVTLSCSPISGHRSVSWYQQTPGQGLQFLFEYFSETQRNKGNFPGRFSGRQFSNSRSEMNVSTLELGDSALYLCASSFSSGGYYNEQFFGPGTRLTVL.

This chain joins TRBV30 and TRBJ2-5, with TRBD2 identical over 11 bases. The V and J ends lost 4 bases and 5 bases, in that order; junction bases with no gene match: 6. CDR3 length: 14 residues. Per germline, CDR1 GTSNPN and CDR2 SVGIG (reference sequence). DNA of the CDR3: TGTGCCTGGAATAGCGGGAGGGCCAGGGAGACCCAGTACTTC. As protein: CAWNSGRARETQYF. The full variable domain, in which reference TRBV30 and TRBJ2-5 provide the parts outside the CDR3, is SQTIHQWPATLVQPVGSPLSLECTVEGTSNPNLYWYRQAAGRGLQLLFYSVGIGQISSEVPQNLSASRPQDRQFILSSKKLLLSDSGFYLCAWNSGRARETQYFGPGTRLLVL.

This chain connects TRBV5-1 to TRBJ1-1; a weak D match, TRBD1 (6 bases). Germline V lookup: CDR1 SGHRS, CDR2 YFSETQ. V was trimmed by 2 bases and J by 0 bases, leaving 17 bases between them. This CDR3 has 17 amino acids. The CDR3, as DNA: TGCGCCAGCAGCTTCAGGGGACTCCAACTTGTGAACACTGAAGCTTTCTTT. This translates into CASSFRGLQLVNTEAFF.

This rearrangement joins TRBV10-3 to TRBJ1-1; D not certain. Germline CDR1 ENHRY, CDR2 SYGVKD. The CDR3 contains 13 residues. V was cut by 5 bases and J by 2 bases, with 9 bases left in between. CDR3 residues: CAISLTFNTEAFF. The CDR3 bases are TGTGCCATCAGTTTGACTTTTAACACTGAAGCTTTCTTT.

This chain links TRBV28 with TRBJ1-1; 8 nucleotides align to TRBD1. Germline V gives CDR1 MDHEN, CDR2 SYDVKM. The J segment lost 1 base and the V segment lost 4 bases, leaving 2 bases of the junction unmatched. This CDR3 has 14 residues. The CDR3 is CASSSTGANTEAFF. In DNA form, the CDR3 reads TGTGCCAGCAGTTCGACAGGGGCGAACACTGAAGCTTTCTTT.

This clone was detected once. The genes are TRBV6-1 and TRBJ1-4; no reliable D call. V was cut by 7 bases and J by 0 bases, with 9 bases left in between. Germline V gene data show CDR1 as MNHNS and CDR2 as SASEGT. This CDR3 comprises 14 residues. The DNA for the CDR3 is TGTGCCAGCACCGCCACAGCAACTAATGAAAAACTGTTTTTT. Translation: CASTATATNEKLFF.

This chain links TRBV10-1 with TRBJ2-7; 14 bases line up with TRBD2. Germline V gives CDR1 WNHNN, CDR2 SYGVQD (reference sequence). The CDR3 is made up of 16 amino acids. Trimming took 4 bases from V and 6 from J; bases not matched to a gene: 8. The CDR3 loop reads CASSATGLAGVSEQYF. The CDR3 nucleotides read TGCGCCAGCAGTGCTACGGGACTAGCGGGAGTAAGCGAGCAGTACTTC.